The 32 T cell receptor beta chains presented below share a single source sample, sequenced in a study of T cells in Graves' hyperthyroidism and ophthalmopathy. From RNA transcripts, TCR beta CDR3 regions were amplified. HTBI primers were used for first-round RT-PCR of the TCR CDR3. TCRdb reprocessed the multiplex PCR reads with MiXCR, giving one entry per CDR3 protein. The table records about 400,000 distinct CDR3 sequences, approximately 14% of them present only once. Sequencing was performed on blood. The receptors originated from a woman in her late teens or twenties with Graves' hyperthyroidism.

This clonotype was observed many times. The rearrangement joins TRBV27 to TRBJ2-1; TRBD2 might be the D (5 bases). V lost 0 bases and J lost 5, with 14 bases in between. Germline V gene sequence: CDR1 MNHEY, CDR2 SMNVEV (reference sequence). The CDR3 runs 16 residues. The CDR3 DNA sequence: TGTGCCAGCAGTTTATCCGCGGGTGGGGTGCACAATGAGCAGTTCTTC. As protein: CASSLSAGGVHNEQFF.

This clonotype has at least ten counts. The V and J genes are TRBV20-1 and TRBJ1-4, with TRBD1 as a possible D gene (6 bases). Germline V CDR1 and CDR2: DFQATT, SNEGSKA (reference sequence). CDR3 length: 14 residues. With 6 bases removed from V and 7 bases from J, the gap between germline ends came to 18 bases. CDR3 DNA sequence: TGCAGTGCGACCGGGACATGGCCTAGTGAAAAACTGTTTTTT. It yields the protein CSATGTWPSEKLFF.

There are many counts of this clonotype. The chain links TRBV11-3 to TRBJ2-1, with a weak D call TRBD2 (6 bases). Trimming took 5 bases from V and 5 from J, leaving 19 bases between them. The CDR3 is 16 residues long. Germline CDR1 SGHNT, CDR2 YENEEA. CDR3 sequence: CASSGATGTGNNEQFF. CDR3 DNA sequence: TGTGCCAGCAGCGGCGCCACCGGGACTGGTAACAATGAGCAGTTCTTC.

Of note for this clonotype: A much larger clone lies a single base off, so this may be a read error. The V and J genes are TRBV15 and TRBJ2-1; tentatively, D is TRBD2 (6 bases). V gave up 11 bases and J gave up 8 bases, with 28 bases separating them. CDR3 length equals 16 residues. CDR1 and CDR2 from the germline V gene are LNHNV and YYDKDF (reference sequence). In nucleotides, the CDR3 is TGTGCCGTAGGCCCCTGGACTATTTCAGGCAGGGATGAGCAGTTCTTC. Encoded protein: CAVGPWTISGRDEQFF.

This clonotype was counted at least ten times. V gene TRBV7-2 combines with J gene TRBJ1-6, with D perhaps TRBD1 (5 bases). Germline V gene lookup returns CDR1 SGHTA and CDR2 FQGNSA. The CDR3 is 16 residues long. The ends were cut back, 3 bases at V and 0 bases at J, with 9 bases in the middle. The CDR3 spells CASSFSGNSYNSPLHF. CDR3 DNA sequence: TGTGCCAGCAGCTTCTCAGGGAACTCCTATAATTCACCCCTCCACTTT.

This clonotype was counted ten times or more. The chain links TRBV11-3 to TRBJ2-7; a possible D gene is TRBD1 (5 bases). The V gene's germline CDR1 is SGHNT and CDR2 YENEEA. This CDR3 is 14 amino acids long. Between the trimmed V and J ends, which lost 5 bases and 0 bases, there was a span of 11 bases. CDR3 nucleotides: TGTGCCAGCAGCCTTTACAGGACCTCCTACGAGCAGTACTTC. Its protein is CASSLYRTSYEQYF.

The J gene is TRBJ2-7, the V gene TRBV6-1, with TRBD1 identical over 10 bases. The junction had 19 bases not matched to a gene; V was cut back by 6 bases and J by 5 bases. This CDR3 spans 18 amino acids. Germline assignment: CDR1 MNHNS and CDR2 SASEGT. CDR3 nucleotide sequence: TGTGCCAGCAGAAGAGTAAGGAAAGCGGGACAGGGGCAGAACGAGCAGTACTTC. Translating it yields CASRRVRKAGQGQNEQYF.

This chain uses TRBV20-1 with TRBJ2-7; TRBD2 agrees at 11 bases. The CDR3 loop spans 16 amino acids. The trim removed 3 bases at V and 2 bases at J, leaving 9 bases unmatched. The germline gives CDR1 DFQATT, CDR2 SNEGSKA (reference sequence). CDR3 in amino acids: CSASSTSGGPPYEQYF. The CDR3 DNA reads as TGCAGTGCTAGTAGTACTAGCGGGGGACCCCCCTACGAGCAGTACTTC.

This clonotype was recorded many times. The chain recombines TRBV12-5 with TRBJ2-5; D is possibly TRBD2 (5 bases). Germline CDR1 and CDR2: LGHNT and FRNRAP. V lost 3 bases and J 5 bases, leaving 7 bases between the germline ends. This CDR3 has 12 amino acids. As DNA, the CDR3 is TGTGCTAGTGGTTTATGGGAGGAGACCCAGTACTTC. Protein sequence: CASGLWEETQYF.

Ten or more counts support this clonotype. The genes are TRBV5-8 and TRBJ1-2; D not resolved. The ends were cut back, 0 bases at V and 7 bases at J, with 19 bases in the middle. Germline V gene sequence: CDR1 SGHTS, CDR2 YDEGEE. CDR3 size: 16 residues. Here the CDR3 reads CASSLELRELGSGYTF. The CDR3, as DNA: TGTGCCAGCAGCTTGGAGCTGCGGGAATTGGGTAGTGGCTACACCTTC.

This clonotype was recorded many times. This chain links TRBV24-1 with TRBJ2-1; TRBD2 aligns across 7 bases. V lost 10 bases, J lost 3 bases, and 2 bases stayed unmatched. Germline V CDR1 and CDR2: KGHDR, SFDVKD. The CDR3 consists of 12 residues. CDR3 loop: CATAGDYNEQFF. The DNA of the CDR3 is TGTGCCACGGCGGGGGACTACAATGAGCAGTTCTTC.

This clonotype occurred many times. This rearrangement joins TRBV12-3 or TRBV12-4 to TRBJ2-5; 9 bases agree with TRBD1. Trimming at V came to 6 bases and at J to 5 bases, leaving 10 bases not matched to a gene. The CDR3 has 15 residues. The CDR3 sequence: CASSLRQGGHETQYF. CDR3 sequence (DNA): TGTGCCAGCAGCCTCCGACAGGGGGGCCATGAGACCCAGTACTTC.

This clonotype showed up many times. The chain carries TRBV13 and TRBJ2-5, with a tentative D call TRBD2 (5 bases). CDR3 length: 14 residues. The V and J ends lost 7 bases and 0 bases respectively, with 12 bases between them. The germline V gene encodes CDR1 PRHDT and CDR2 FYEKMQ (reference sequence). CDR3 amino acids: CASKLRVYQETQYF. The CDR3, as DNA: TGTGCCAGCAAATTGAGGGTGTACCAAGAGACCCAGTACTTC.

This clonotype was observed at least ten times. The rearrangement joins TRBV12-3 or TRBV12-4 to TRBJ1-2, with a weak D call TRBD1 (5 bases). CDR3 length equals 12 residues. Trimming pared 5 bases from V and 4 bases from J, leaving 8 bases between. The CDR3 nucleotides read TGTGCCAGCAGTGGGACGGTCTATGGCTACACCTTC. The encoded protein is CASSGTVYGYTF.

DNA of the CDR3: TGCGCCAGCCGCGTTAACGGCGGGGAGCTGTTTTTT. Its protein product is CASRVNGGELFF. This chain uses TRBV10-2 with TRBJ2-2; no definite D call. The V gene lost 8 bases and the J gene lost 7 bases, with 11 bases spanning the gap. Germline assignment: CDR1 WSHSY and CDR2 SAAADI. The CDR3 runs to 12 residues.

This clonotype has at least ten counts. The V call is TRBV6-1, the J call TRBJ1-6, with D unresolved. V was trimmed by 6 bases and J by 8 bases, leaving 20 bases between them. Per germline, CDR1 MNHNS and CDR2 SASEGT. The CDR3 is 16 residues long. The CDR3 DNA is TGTGCCAGCAGCCCCTCCGGATTATTTCCCCATTCACCCCTCCACTTT. Translated: CASSPSGLFPHSPLHF.

In its sample, this clonotype was seen many times. The chain recombines TRBV12-3 or TRBV12-4 with TRBJ2-4; D is unresolved. This CDR3 is built from 16 residues. V was clipped by 3 bases and J by 5 bases, with 17 bases between them. Here the CDR3 DNA reads TGTGCCAGCAGTTTCACGAACATCGCCCTCCAAAACATTCAGTACTTC. Protein: CASSFTNIALQNIQYF.

Comment on this clonotype: Given a much more abundant clone one base away, this may be a read error. The chain combines TRBV5-6 with TRBJ2-2, with D perhaps assigned TRBD1 or TRBD2 (5 bases each). Germline-derived CDR1 and CDR2 are SGHDT and YYEEEE. The CDR3 is 15 amino acids. The CDR3 loop reads CASSLGRRNIGELFF. The CDR3 bases are TGTGCCAGCAGCCTGGGACGGAGGAACATCGGGGAGCTGTTTTTT.

At least ten counts were recorded for this clonotype. V gene TRBV5-1 combines with J gene TRBJ1-4, with 7 nucleotides matching TRBD1. The CDR3 runs to 17 residues. After removal of 5 bases from V and 0 bases from J, the junction contained 10 bases not matched to a gene. Germline V gives CDR1 SGHRS, CDR2 YFSETQ. CDR3 in amino acids: CASRRGQQLTTNEKLFF. In nucleotides, the CDR3 is TGCGCCAGCAGGCGGGGACAGCAACTCACAACTAATGAAAAACTGTTTTTT.

This clonotype was counted at least ten times. The rearrangement uses TRBV12-3 or TRBV12-4 and TRBJ2-4; maybe TRBD1 (5 bases). V shed 2 bases and J shed 6 bases, with 11 bases lying between them. This CDR3 has 14 residues. The CDR3 loop is CASSLKGPGNIQYF. The CDR3 DNA reads TGTGCCAGCAGTTTAAAGGGGCCTGGAAACATTCAGTACTTC.

This clonotype was seen a handful of times. CDR3 nucleotides: TGTGCCAGCAGCTCCCAGGGATGGCAAGAGACCCAGTACTTC. It is translated as CASSSQGWQETQYF. V gene TRBV11-1 combines with J gene TRBJ2-5; a weak D match, TRBD1 (5 bases). The germline V gene has CDR1 SGHAT and CDR2 FQDESV (reference sequence). This CDR3 is 14 amino acids long. Trimming removed 4 bases at V and 2 bases at J, with 11 bases between.

This clonotype was detected many times. The chain has TRBV20-1 and TRBJ1-2, with D possibly being TRBD1 (5 bases). The germline gives CDR1 DFQATT, CDR2 SNEGSKA (reference sequence). CDR3 length equals 16 residues. V was trimmed by 3 bases and J by 6 bases, leaving 23 bases between them. The CDR3 protein is CSASDRRAALTDGYTF. CDR3 DNA: TGCAGTGCTAGTGATCGCAGGGCCGCCCTCACAGATGGCTACACCTTC.

For this clonotype: One end of the junction does not line up with germline, which may come from a read error. The chain carries TRBV5-1 and TRBJ1-2; maybe TRBD1 (6 bases). In germline, CDR1 is SGHRS, CDR2 YFSETQ. The CDR3 is made up of 13 amino acids. The DNA for the CDR3 is TGTGCCAGCAGCTTGGACAGACAGAGAGGCTACACCTTC. It translates to CASSLDRQRGYTF.

Worth noting for this clonotype: A much larger clone lies one base from this, so it may be a read error. The chain combines TRBV10-3 with TRBJ2-3, with a weak D call TRBD1 (6 bases). The length of the CDR3 is 14 residues. The germline CDR1 and CDR2 sequences are ENHRY and SYGVKD. Trimming stripped 11 bases from V and 1 base from J, with 16 bases between. The CDR3 DNA reads TGTGCCGTCCTAAGGGGGTACGGCACAGATACGCAGTATTTT. It yields the protein CAVLRGYGTDTQYF.

The chain recombines TRBV5-5 with TRBJ1-2; possibly TRBD1 for D (5 bases). The length of the CDR3 is 13 residues. Germline CDR1 SGHKS, CDR2 YYEKEE (reference sequence). Trimming cost V 4 bases and J 8 bases, with 15 bases left between them. In nucleotides, the CDR3 is TGTGCCAGCAGCACCGGGACGGCGGGCGGCTACACCTTC. It yields the protein CASSTGTAGGYTF.

This clonotype appeared a single time. CDR3 protein: CASSQDLAQGANGYTF. The CDR3 region has the DNA TGCGCCAGCAGCCAAGATCTGGCGCAGGGGGCAAATGGCTACACCTTC. V gene TRBV4-1 combines with J gene TRBJ1-2; 8 bases line up with TRBD1. The CDR3 has 16 residues. V shed 0 bases, J shed 6 bases, and the junction held 9 bases outside the gene matches. The germline gives CDR1 MGHRA, CDR2 YSYEKL.

The chain links TRBV12-3 or TRBV12-4 to TRBJ1-5, with D tentatively TRBD1 (6 bases). The CDR3 covers 15 residues. The ends were cut back, 4 bases at V and 5 bases at J, with 15 bases in the middle. This chain's CDR3 is CASSSIQGWDQPQHF. As DNA, the CDR3 is TGTGCCAGCAGTTCGATACAGGGTTGGGATCAGCCCCAGCATTTT.

This clonotype was found a few times. This chain joins TRBV6-5 and TRBJ2-6; weak D call: TRBD1 (5 bases). V gave up 5 bases and J gave up 3 bases, with 20 bases separating them. The V gene's germline CDR1 is MNHEY and CDR2 SVGAGI. The CDR3 extends over 18 amino acids. The CDR3 region is CASSTPTDLSVGANVLTF. CDR3 DNA: TGTGCCAGCAGTACTCCGACAGACCTTAGTGTTGGGGCCAACGTCCTGACTTTC.

This clonotype was detected many times. The chain employs TRBV6-1 and TRBJ1-2, with TRBD1 matching 10 bases. The germline CDR1 and CDR2 sequences are MNHNS and SASEGT. The ends lost 6 bases at V and 4 bases at J; junction bases unmatched: 5. The CDR3 contains 14 residues. CDR3 residues: CASSWDRGSYGYTF. CDR3 nucleotides: TGTGCCAGCAGCTGGGACAGGGGATCCTATGGCTACACCTTC.

The chain combines TRBV14 with TRBJ1-4; D unresolved. V lost 4 bases and J 12 bases, leaving 24 bases between the germline ends. Germline CDR1 is SGHDN and CDR2 is FVKESK. The CDR3 is 16 residues long. Written as DNA, the CDR3 is TGTGCCAGCAGCCCGGTTGAGAGGAGAAGCGTTGGGGAACTGTTTTTT. As protein: CASSPVERRSVGELFF.

This clonotype came up once. The V gene is TRBV4-1, the J gene TRBJ1-6; no reliable D call. V dropped 1 base and J dropped 10 bases, with 8 bases sitting between them. CDR1 and CDR2 from the germline V gene are MGHRA and YSYEKL. This CDR3 has 13 amino acids. The CDR3 DNA follows: TGCGCCAGCAGCCAAGTGACGGACTCACCCCTCCACTTT. This sequence encodes CASSQVTDSPLHF.

This clonotype was detected a few times. The chain couples TRBV24-1 to TRBJ2-7; D uncertain. The germline V gene encodes CDR1 KGHDR and CDR2 SFDVKD. CDR3 length equals 15 residues. The ends were cut back, 3 bases at V and 2 bases at J, with 13 bases in the middle. The CDR3 nucleotides read TGTGCCACCAGTGATCCGTCGGCGGCAGCCTACGAGCAGTACTTC. It encodes CATSDPSAAAYEQYF.